Below, one T cell receptor beta chain is given with its context. A read error may produce the germline difference seen at one junction end. Profiled with immunoSEQ multiplex PCR; TCRdb holds only in-frame clones, not every one. The repertoire consists of roughly 200,000 clones, with 84% occurring once and the leading ten covering about 8.3%. The Seattle patients joined while their infection was active and were tracked longitudinally afterward. These data belong to a study of blood T cell repertoires in COVID-19. Study-level information: COVID-19 samples from acute and convalescent phases originated in the United States, Italy and Spain.

What was sequenced was peripheral blood. This TCR was recovered from a woman older than 75 with COVID-19, enrolled during active disease.

CDR3: CASREGPTNTEAFF. The CDR3 DNA follows: TGTGCCAGCAGAGAAGGTCCTACGAACACTGAAGCTTTCTTT. J is TRBJ1-1 and V is TRBV6-1; D gene unclear. The CDR3 is 14 amino acids. Germline lookup yields CDR1 MNHNS and CDR2 SASEGT.